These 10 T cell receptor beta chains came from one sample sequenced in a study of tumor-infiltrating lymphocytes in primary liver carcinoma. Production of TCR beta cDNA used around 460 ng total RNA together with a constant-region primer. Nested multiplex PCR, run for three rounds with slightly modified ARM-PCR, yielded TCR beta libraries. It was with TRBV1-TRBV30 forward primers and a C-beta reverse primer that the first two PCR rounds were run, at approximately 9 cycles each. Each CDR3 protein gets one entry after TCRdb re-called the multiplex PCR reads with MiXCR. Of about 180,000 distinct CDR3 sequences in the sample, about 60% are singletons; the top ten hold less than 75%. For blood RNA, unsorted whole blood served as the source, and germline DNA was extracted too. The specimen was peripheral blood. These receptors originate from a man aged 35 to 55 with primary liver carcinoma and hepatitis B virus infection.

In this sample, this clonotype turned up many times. The CDR3, as DNA: TGTGCCCTTTCCTCTTCGGGACAGGGGATTTCCGGGGAGCTGTTTTTT. This sequence encodes CALSSSGQGISGELFF. The chain recombines TRBV10-3 with TRBJ2-2; 10 bases line up with TRBD1. Germline CDR1 ENHRY, CDR2 SYGVKD. The CDR3 is 16 residues long. With V trimmed by 11 bases and J by 6 bases, 15 bases remained unmatched.

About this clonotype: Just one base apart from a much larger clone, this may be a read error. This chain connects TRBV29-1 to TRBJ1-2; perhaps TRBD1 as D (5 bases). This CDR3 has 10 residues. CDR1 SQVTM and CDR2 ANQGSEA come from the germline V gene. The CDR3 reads CIVLTDGYTF. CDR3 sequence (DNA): TGCATCGTCCTGACAGATGGCTACACCTTC.

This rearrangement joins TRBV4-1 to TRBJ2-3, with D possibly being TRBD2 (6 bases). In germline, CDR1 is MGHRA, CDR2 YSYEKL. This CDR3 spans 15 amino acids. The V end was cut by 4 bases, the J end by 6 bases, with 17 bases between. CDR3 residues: CASSPITSNEDTQYF. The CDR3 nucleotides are TGCGCCAGCAGCCCGATCACTAGCAACGAGGATACGCAGTATTTT.

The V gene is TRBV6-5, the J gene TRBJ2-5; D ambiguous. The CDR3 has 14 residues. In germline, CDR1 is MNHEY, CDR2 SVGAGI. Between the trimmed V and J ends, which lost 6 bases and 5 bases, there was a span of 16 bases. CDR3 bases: TGTGCCAGCAGCCCCTGGAACCGCCTGGAGACCCAGTACTTC. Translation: CASSPWNRLETQYF.

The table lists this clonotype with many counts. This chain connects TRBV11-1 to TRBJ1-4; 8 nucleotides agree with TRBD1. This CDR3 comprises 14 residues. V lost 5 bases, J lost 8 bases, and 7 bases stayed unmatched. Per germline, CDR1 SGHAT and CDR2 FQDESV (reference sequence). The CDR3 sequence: CASSHGQGYEKLFF. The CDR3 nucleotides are TGTGCCAGCAGCCACGGACAGGGCTACGAAAAACTGTTTTTT.

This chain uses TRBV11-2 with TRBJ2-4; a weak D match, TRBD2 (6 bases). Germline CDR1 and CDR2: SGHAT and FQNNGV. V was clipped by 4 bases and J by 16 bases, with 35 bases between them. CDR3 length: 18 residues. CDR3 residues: CASSSLVGYLLAKNIEYF. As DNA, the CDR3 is TGTGCCAGCAGCTCCCTAGTGGGGTACTTACTAGCCAAAAACATTGAATACTTC.

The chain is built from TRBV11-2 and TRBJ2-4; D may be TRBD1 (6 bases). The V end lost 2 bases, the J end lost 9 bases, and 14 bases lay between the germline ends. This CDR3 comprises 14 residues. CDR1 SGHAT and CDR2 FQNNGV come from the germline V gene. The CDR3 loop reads CASSLSDLGGIQYF. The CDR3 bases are TGTGCCAGCAGCTTATCGGACCTAGGGGGCATTCAGTACTTC.

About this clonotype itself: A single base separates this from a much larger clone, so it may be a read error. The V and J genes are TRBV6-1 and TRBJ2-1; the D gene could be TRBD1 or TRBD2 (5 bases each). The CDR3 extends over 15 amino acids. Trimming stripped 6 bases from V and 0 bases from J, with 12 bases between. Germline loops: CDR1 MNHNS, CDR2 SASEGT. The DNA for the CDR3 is TGTGCCAGCAGGGGCCGGGACGTCTCCTACAATGAGCAGTTCTTC. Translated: CASRGRDVSYNEQFF.

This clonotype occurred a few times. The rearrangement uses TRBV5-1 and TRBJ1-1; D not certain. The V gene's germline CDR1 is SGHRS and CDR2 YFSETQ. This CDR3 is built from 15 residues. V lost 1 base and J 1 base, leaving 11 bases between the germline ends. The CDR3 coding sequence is TGCGCCAGCAGCTTGTATCCCACAGAGAACACTGAAGCTTTCTTT. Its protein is CASSLYPTENTEAFF.

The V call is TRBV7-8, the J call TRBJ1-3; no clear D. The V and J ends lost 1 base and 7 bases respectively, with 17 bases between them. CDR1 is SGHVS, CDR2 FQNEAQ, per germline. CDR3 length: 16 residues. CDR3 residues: CASSLGSASLGNTIYF. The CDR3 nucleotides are TGTGCCAGCAGCTTAGGGTCAGCGTCTCTCGGGAACACCATATATTTT. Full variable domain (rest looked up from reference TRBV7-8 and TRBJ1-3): GAGVSQSPRYKVAKRGQDVALRCDPISGHVSLFWYQQALGQGPEFLTYFQNEAQLDKSGLPSDRFFAERPEGSVSTLKIQRTQQEDSAVYLCASSLGSASLGNTIYFGEGSWLTVV.